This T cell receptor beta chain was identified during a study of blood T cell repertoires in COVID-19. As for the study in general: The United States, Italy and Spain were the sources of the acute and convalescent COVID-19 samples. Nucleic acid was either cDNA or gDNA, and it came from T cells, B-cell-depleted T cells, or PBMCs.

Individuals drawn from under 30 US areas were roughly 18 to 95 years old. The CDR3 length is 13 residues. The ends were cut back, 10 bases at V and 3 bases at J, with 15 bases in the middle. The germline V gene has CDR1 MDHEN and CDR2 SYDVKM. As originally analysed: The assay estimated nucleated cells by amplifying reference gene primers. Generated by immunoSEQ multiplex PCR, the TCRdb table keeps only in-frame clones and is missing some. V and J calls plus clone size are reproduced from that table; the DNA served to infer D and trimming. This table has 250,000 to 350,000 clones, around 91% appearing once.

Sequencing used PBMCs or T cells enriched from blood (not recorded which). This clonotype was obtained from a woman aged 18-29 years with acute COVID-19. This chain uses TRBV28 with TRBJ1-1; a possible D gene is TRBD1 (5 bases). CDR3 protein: CATSGVGDTEAFF. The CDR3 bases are TGTGCCACCTCGGGGGTAGGGGACACTGAAGCTTTCTTT.